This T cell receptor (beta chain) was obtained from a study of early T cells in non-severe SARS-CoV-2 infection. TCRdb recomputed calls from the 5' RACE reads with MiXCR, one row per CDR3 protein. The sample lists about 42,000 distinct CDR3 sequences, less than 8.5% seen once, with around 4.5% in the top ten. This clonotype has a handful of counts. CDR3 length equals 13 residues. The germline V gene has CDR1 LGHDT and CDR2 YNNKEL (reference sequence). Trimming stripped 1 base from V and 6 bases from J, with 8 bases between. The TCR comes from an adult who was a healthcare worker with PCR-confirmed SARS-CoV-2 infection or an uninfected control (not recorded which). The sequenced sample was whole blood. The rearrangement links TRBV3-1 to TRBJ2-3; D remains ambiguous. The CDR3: CASSQALLDTQYF. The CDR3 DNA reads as TGTGCCAGCAGCCAAGCCCTGTTGGATACGCAGTATTTT.